This TCR beta chain was retrieved from a study of T cells after yellow fever vaccination. The CDR3 sequence is 16 residues long. The V end was cut by 2 bases, the J end by 7 bases, with 17 bases between. Germline loops: CDR1 SGHTA, CDR2 FQGTGA. This clonotype came up a few times. TCRdb re-called the 5' RACE reads with MiXCR, one entry per CDR3 protein. The sample carries fewer than 500,000 distinct CDR3 sequences, 18% recorded once. V gene TRBV7-3 combines with J gene TRBJ2-2; tentative D call: TRBD2 (7 bases). The specimen was PBMCs, collected before the yellow fever booster vaccination. The clonotype originates from a man aged 18 to 35 who received the YFV17D yellow fever vaccine. CDR3 sequence reads: CASSLAGGGAFGELFF. DNA of the CDR3: TGTGCCAGCAGCTTAGCCGGTGGGGGGGCCTTCGGGGAGCTGTTTTTT.